Presented here are 16 T cell receptor beta chains from one specimen sequenced in a study of blood T cell repertoires in COVID-19. Data came from immunoSEQ multiplex PCR; TCRdb stores just in-frame clones and leaves some out. In the table there are 70,000 or so clones, 87% of which are singletons. The specimen sequenced was peripheral blood. The source is a woman younger than 30 with acute or convalescent COVID-19.

This clone turned up a few times. The rearrangement joins TRBV19 to TRBJ1-2; 9 nucleotides agree with TRBD1. CDR3 length: 13 amino acids. The V segment lost 5 bases and the J segment 4 bases; nucleotides outside the gene matches: 2. Germline values: CDR1 LNHDA, CDR2 SQIVND (reference sequence). Here the CDR3 DNA reads TGTGCCAGTAGTGAGACAGGGGGCTATGGCTACACCTTC. Translated: CASSETGGYGYTF.

In DNA form, the CDR3 reads TGCGCCAGCAGCTTGTCGGAAGGGAGCGAGCAGTACTTC. The encoded protein is CASSLSEGSEQYF. This sequence joins TRBV5-1 and TRBJ2-7; D perhaps matches TRBD2 (5 bases). Trimming took 1 base from V and 6 from J, leaving 11 bases between them. Germline V gene sequence: CDR1 SGHRS, CDR2 YFSETQ. This CDR3 has 13 amino acids.

The rearrangement joins TRBV15 to TRBJ2-3; the D gene is possibly TRBD2 (6 bases). The V gene's germline CDR1 is LNHNV and CDR2 YYDKDF (reference sequence). Trimming left V 10 bases short and J 0 bases short, with 20 bases between. This CDR3 is built from 16 residues. CDR3 amino acids: CAIGDSPGVSTDTQYF. CDR3 nucleotide sequence: TGTGCCATTGGGGATAGTCCGGGAGTGAGCACAGATACGCAGTATTTT.

The V gene is TRBV7-8, the J gene TRBJ2-1; 11 bases fit TRBD2. This CDR3 is 19 amino acids long. V lost 2 bases, J lost 2 bases, and 11 bases stayed unmatched. Germline V gene sequence: CDR1 SGHVS, CDR2 FQNEAQ. CDR3 residues: CASSLLPSGRHETYNEQFF. The CDR3 region has the DNA TGTGCCAGCAGCTTATTGCCTAGCGGGAGGCACGAGACCTACAATGAGCAGTTCTTC.

The gene calls are TRBV7-9 and TRBJ1-1; no reliable D call. The germline V gene encodes CDR1 SEHNR and CDR2 FQNEAQ (reference sequence). Trimming removed 1 base at V and 4 bases at J, with 16 bases between. This CDR3 is 16 amino acids long. CDR3 nucleotides: TGTGCCAGCAGCTTAGGAGTTTCGGGGTTGCGCACTGAAGCTTTCTTT. Encoded protein: CASSLGVSGLRTEAFF. The variable domain in full, completed from reference TRBV7-9 and TRBJ1-1, reads DTGVSQNPRHKITKRGQNVTFRCDPISEHNRLYWYRQTLGQGPEFLTYFQNEAQLEKSRLLSDRFSAERPKGSFSTLEIQRTEQGDSAMYLCASSLGVSGLRTEAFFGQGTRLTVV.

This clone has just a few counts. This chain joins TRBV18 and TRBJ1-1; no clear D gene. V gave up 5 bases and J gave up 1 base, with 8 bases separating them. CDR1 and CDR2 from the germline V gene are KGHSH and LQKENI. The CDR3 is made up of 13 amino acids. The DNA for the CDR3 is TGTGCCAGCTCATCGCAGAAGAACACTGAAGCTTTCTTT. This encodes CASSSQKNTEAFF.

This chain uses TRBV9 with TRBJ1-1; D gene unclear. CDR1 SGDLS and CDR2 YYNGEE come from the germline V gene. The CDR3 is 16 amino acids. Deletions cut 0 bases from V and 0 bases from J, with 12 bases between. Written as DNA, the CDR3 is TGTGCCAGCAGCGTAGGGTTGGCCCCGATGAACACTGAAGCTTTCTTT. It yields the protein CASSVGLAPMNTEAFF.

The chain joins TRBV6-5 to TRBJ1-1; 11 positions match TRBD1. Losses at the gene ends were 5 bases for V and 11 bases for J; bases not matched to a gene: 10. The germline gives CDR1 MNHEY, CDR2 SVGAGI. This CDR3 contains 14 residues. The CDR3 loop reads CASSRTGGAAGAFF. As DNA, the CDR3 is TGTGCCAGCAGTCGGACAGGGGGCGCGGCGGGGGCTTTCTTT.

The chain couples TRBV7-9 to TRBJ1-4; TRBD1 matches at 9 bases. V trimming: 1 base; J trimming: 2 bases; junction bases outside the gene matches: 2. CDR3 size: 16 residues. Germline lookup yields CDR1 SEHNR and CDR2 FQNEAQ (reference sequence). The CDR3 DNA follows: TGTGCCAGCAGCTTAGGGACAGGGGAGACTAATGAAAAACTGTTTTTT. Encoded protein: CASSLGTGETNEKLFF.

V usage is TRBV4-1 and J usage is TRBJ1-2, with TRBD1 matching over 8 bases. CDR3 size: 20 residues. Germline CDR1 and CDR2: MGHRA and YSYEKL. V shed 2 bases and J 6 bases; nucleotides not matched to a gene: 23. The CDR3 here is CASSQSQTLWPRGRRDGYTF. DNA of the CDR3: TGCGCCAGCAGCCAATCACAAACTCTCTGGCCCAGGGGGCGCCGGGATGGCTACACCTTC.

The chain combines TRBV11-2 with TRBJ2-4, with TRBD1 as a possible D gene (6 bases). Germline V gives CDR1 SGHAT, CDR2 FQNNGV. V was trimmed by 1 base and J by 7 bases, leaving 8 bases between them. CDR3 length: 13 residues. In DNA, the CDR3 is TGTGCCAGCAGCTTAGCAGGGGTCAACATTCAGTACTTC. Its translation is CASSLAGVNIQYF.

V is TRBV5-1 and J is TRBJ2-1, with 8 bases identical to TRBD2. Looked up from germline, CDR1 is SGHRS and CDR2 is YFSETQ. The V gene end was trimmed by 3 bases and the J gene end by 3 bases; junction bases not matched to a gene: 2. The CDR3 extends over 14 amino acids. The CDR3 region is CASSSAGDYNEQFF. CDR3 in DNA: TGCGCCAGCAGCTCAGCGGGGGACTACAATGAGCAGTTCTTC.

The V call is TRBV7-2, the J call TRBJ2-5; tentatively, D is TRBD1 (6 bases). The CDR3 is 15 residues long. Germline-derived CDR1 and CDR2 are SGHTA and FQGNSA. V lost 1 base, J lost 2 bases, and 11 bases lay in between. The CDR3 coding sequence is TGTGCCAGCAGCTTAGGTTGGACAGTACAAGAGACCCAGTACTTC. Amino acids: CASSLGWTVQETQYF.

J is TRBJ1-1 and V is TRBV12-3 or TRBV12-4; tentatively, D is TRBD1 (6 bases). Trimming removed 5 bases from V and 7 bases from J, with 11 bases in between. The CDR3 is made up of 12 amino acids. Written as DNA, the CDR3 is TGTGCCAGCAGTCCCGGACAGTATGAAGCTTTCTTT. It yields the protein CASSPGQYEAFF.

The table lists this clone with a count of one. This rearrangement joins TRBV28 to TRBJ1-5, with unresolved D. The germline V and J ends were trimmed by 6 bases and 0 bases, with 12 bases remaining between them. The CDR3 is 15 residues long. Germline CDR1 is MDHEN and CDR2 is SYDVKM. CDR3 amino acids: CASSPLGVSNQPQHF. In nucleotides, the CDR3 is TGTGCCAGCAGCCCGCTCGGGGTTAGCAATCAGCCCCAGCATTTT.

The rearrangement links TRBV30 to TRBJ2-3; TRBD2 matches 9 bases. Per germline, CDR1 GTSNPN and CDR2 SVGIG (reference sequence). The length of the CDR3 is 15 residues. V was clipped by 2 bases and J by 8 bases; unmatched bases: 11. The CDR3 region is CAWSIGLAQQGTQYF. The CDR3 DNA reads TGTGCCTGGAGTATCGGACTAGCGCAACAGGGTACGCAGTATTTT.